The clone carrying this T cell receptor beta chain came up many times. The antigen is undetermined. The germline V gene encodes CDR1 SEHNR and CDR2 FQNEAQ (reference sequence). The V end lost 4 bases, the J end lost 6 bases, and 9 bases lay between the germline ends. This CDR3 has 12 amino acids. The entry originates in a study of T-cell memory formation after mild COVID-19. Across the whole study: The two donors had largely donor-specific TCR clusters. Study-wide findings and caveats: Researchers found some responding clones in pre-infection memory, a sign that cross-reactive memory joined. Day 15 to 85 contracting clones showed balanced CD4/CD8; day 15 to 37 expanders favored CD4+. Clones that contracted clustered mainly in CM and EM if CD4+ and in EMRA if CD8+.

A single record per CDR3 protein comes from TCRdb applying MiXCR to the 5' RACE reads. The table has 6,000 to 7,000 distinct CDR3 sequences, 20% seen once. What was sequenced was PBMCs or a T cell subset sorted from them (not recorded which). V gene TRBV7-9 combines with J gene TRBJ1-1; the D is unclear. This TCR was recovered from an adult woman who had mild COVID-19 (a few samples of this study predate the infection). Cell type and time point are not known. CDR3 nucleotide sequence: TGTGCCAGCAGCTCTAACTCGGCTGAAGCTTTCTTT. The encoded protein is CASSSNSAEAFF.